The 12 T cell receptor beta chains presented below share a single source sample, sequenced in a study of cytomegalovirus exposure and HLA in healthy donors. PCR was performed using 60 Vbeta and 13 Jbeta primers. TCRdb's table, derived via immunoSEQ multiplex PCR, lists solely in-frame clones and lacks some. The top ten clones hold around 2% of a sample with about 67,000 clones, around 63% of them seen once. Sample: PBMCs. The receptor set was obtained from a woman aged 30 to 39 in good health and CMV-seronegative.

The chain combines TRBV5-4 with TRBJ2-2; 8 positions agree with TRBD1. This CDR3 spans 14 amino acids. The V segment lost 4 bases and the J segment 3 bases; nucleotides outside the gene matches: 2. Germline CDR1 reads SGHNT; CDR2 reads YYREEE (reference sequence). CDR3 sequence (DNA): TGTGCCAGCAGCGAGGACAGGGACACCGGGGAGCTGTTTTTT. Its protein is CASSEDRDTGELFF.

Only one count was recorded for this clone. The rearrangement joins TRBV6-1 to TRBJ2-1; TRBD1 might be the D (7 bases). The CDR3 has 15 amino acids. Looked up from germline, CDR1 is MNHNS and CDR2 is SASEGT. V dropped 5 bases and J dropped 6 bases, with 17 bases sitting between them. The CDR3 reads CASSRQGLLFNEQFF. The CDR3 bases are TGTGCCAGCAGTCGACAGGGACTGCTATTCAATGAGCAGTTCTTC.

V gene TRBV15 combines with J gene TRBJ2-5, with 8 bases that match TRBD2. This CDR3 comprises 15 residues. Germline loops: CDR1 LNHNV, CDR2 YYDKDF (reference sequence). The ends lost 6 bases at V and 2 bases at J; junction bases unmatched: 8. CDR3 protein: CATRAASGGQETQYF. CDR3 DNA sequence: TGTGCCACCAGAGCTGCTTCGGGGGGGCAAGAGACCCAGTACTTC. Complete variable domain (other parts from reference TRBV15 and TRBJ2-5): DAMVIQNPRYQVTQFGKPVTLSCSQTLNHNVMYWYQQKSSQAPKLLFHYYDKDFNNEADTPDNFQSRRPNTSFCFLDIRSPGLGDTAMYLCATRAASGGQETQYFGPGTRLLVL.

The CDR3 DNA follows: TGCGCCAGCGGACGTACGACAGGGGGCGCGGACAAACTGTTTTTT. It is translated as CASGRTTGGADKLFF. The rearrangement uses TRBV4-1 and TRBJ1-4; TRBD1 matches at 10 bases. CDR1 MGHRA and CDR2 YSYEKL come from the germline V gene. Trimming removed 8 bases from V and 11 bases from J; junction bases left unmatched: 14. The CDR3 is made up of 15 amino acids.

A few counts support this clone. The J gene is TRBJ1-6, the V gene TRBV19, with D tentatively TRBD1 (6 bases). V was cut by 5 bases and J by 6 bases, with 11 bases left in between. This CDR3 spans 14 amino acids. Germline V CDR1 and CDR2: LNHDA, SQIVND (reference sequence). CDR3 in amino acids: CASSPGHGNSPLHF. The DNA for the CDR3 is TGTGCCAGTAGTCCGGGACACGGTAATTCACCCCTCCACTTT.

The chain has TRBV2 and TRBJ1-6, with 10 bases fitting TRBD1. The CDR3 sequence is 15 residues long. Germline-derived CDR1 and CDR2 are SNHLY and FYNNEI. V lost 8 bases to trimming and J lost 8 bases; unmatched junction nucleotides: 9. The DNA of the CDR3 is TGTGCCAGCGCTCGACAGGGGGCGCTTGATTCACCCCTCCACTTT. As protein: CASARQGALDSPLHF.

Remarks on this clone: A clone one base away is much larger, so this may be a read error. The chain has TRBV7-6 and TRBJ1-3; 7 positions agree with TRBD1. Trimming removed 5 bases from V and 0 bases from J; junction bases left unmatched: 1. The V gene's germline CDR1 is SGHVS and CDR2 FNYEAQ. The CDR3 spans 14 residues. CDR3: CASSRTGSGNTIYF. CDR3 DNA sequence: TGTGCCAGCAGCCGGACAGGCTCTGGAAACACCATATATTTT.

This sequence joins TRBV30 and TRBJ1-2; D may be TRBD1 (5 bases). This CDR3 has 12 amino acids. The V and J ends lost 4 bases and 4 bases respectively, with 10 bases between them. The germline V gene encodes CDR1 GTSNPN and CDR2 SVGIG (reference sequence). The CDR3 DNA reads as TGTGCCTGGATCGGGGGAAGCTATGGCTACACCTTC. Translating gives CAWIGGSYGYTF.

The J gene is TRBJ2-2, the V gene TRBV27; 14 bases agree with TRBD2. Germline V gene sequence: CDR1 MNHEY, CDR2 SMNVEV (reference sequence). Losses at the gene ends were 6 bases for V and 0 bases for J; bases not matched to a gene: 6. CDR3 length equals 18 residues. In DNA, the CDR3 is TGTGCCAGCAGGCGGACTAGCGGGGGGCCACCGAACACCGGGGAGCTGTTTTTT. It encodes CASRRTSGGPPNTGELFF.

This clone showed up just once. The V and J genes are TRBV13 and TRBJ2-1; unclear D gene. Between the trimmed V and J ends, which lost 1 base and 2 bases, there was a span of 3 bases. Germline lookup yields CDR1 PRHDT and CDR2 FYEKMQ (reference sequence). The CDR3 is 13 amino acids. The CDR3 spells CASSLAAYNEQFF. In nucleotides, the CDR3 is TGTGCCAGCAGCTTAGCGGCCTACAATGAGCAGTTCTTC.

The gene calls are TRBV7-3 and TRBJ2-7; a possible D gene is TRBD2 (5 bases). The V and J ends lost 3 bases and 3 bases respectively, with 9 bases between them. Germline V lookup: CDR1 SGHTA, CDR2 FQGTGA. CDR3 length: 13 residues. The CDR3 here is CASSLRGNYEQYF. CDR3 nucleotides: TGTGCCAGCAGCTTGAGAGGGAACTACGAGCAGTACTTC.

J is TRBJ2-3 and V is TRBV5-4; 9 bases line up with TRBD2. The CDR3 is 15 residues long. CDR1 is SGHNT and CDR2 is YYREEE in the germline V gene (reference sequence). With 6 bases clipped from V and 0 bases from J, the junction kept 5 bases outside the gene matches. CDR3 bases: TGTGCCAGCACCCATACTAGCGGGAGCACAGATACGCAGTATTTT. This gives the protein CASTHTSGSTDTQYF.